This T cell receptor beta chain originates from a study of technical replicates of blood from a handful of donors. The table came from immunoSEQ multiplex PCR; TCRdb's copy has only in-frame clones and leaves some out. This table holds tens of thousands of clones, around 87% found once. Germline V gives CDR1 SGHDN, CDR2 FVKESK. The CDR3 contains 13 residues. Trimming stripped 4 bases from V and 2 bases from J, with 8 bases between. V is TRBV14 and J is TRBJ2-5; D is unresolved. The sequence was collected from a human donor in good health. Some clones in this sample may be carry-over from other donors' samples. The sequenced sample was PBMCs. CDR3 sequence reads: CASSLGRQETQYF. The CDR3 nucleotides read TGTGCCAGCAGCCTTGGCAGGCAAGAGACCCAGTACTTC.